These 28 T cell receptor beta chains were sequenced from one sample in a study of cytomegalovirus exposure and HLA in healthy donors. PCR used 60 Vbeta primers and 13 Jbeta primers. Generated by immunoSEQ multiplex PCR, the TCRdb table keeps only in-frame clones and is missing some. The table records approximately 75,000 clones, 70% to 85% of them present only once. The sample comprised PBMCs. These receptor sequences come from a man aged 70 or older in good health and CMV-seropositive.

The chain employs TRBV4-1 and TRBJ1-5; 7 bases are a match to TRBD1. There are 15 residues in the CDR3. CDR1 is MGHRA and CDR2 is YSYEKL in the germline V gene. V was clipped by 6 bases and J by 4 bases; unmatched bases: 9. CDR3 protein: CASRPAEQGNQPQHF. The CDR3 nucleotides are TGCGCCAGCAGACCCGCCGAACAGGGGAATCAGCCCCAGCATTTT.

Written as DNA, the CDR3 is TGTGCCAGCAGCTTAGAAGGGGGCCGAAGGGGTGGCTACACCTTC. This sequence encodes CASSLEGGRRGGYTF. This chain connects TRBV7-2 to TRBJ1-2, with 7 bases aligning to TRBD1. Germline loops: CDR1 SGHTA, CDR2 FQGNSA. The CDR3 covers 15 residues. The trim removed 1 base at V and 7 bases at J, leaving 9 bases unmatched.

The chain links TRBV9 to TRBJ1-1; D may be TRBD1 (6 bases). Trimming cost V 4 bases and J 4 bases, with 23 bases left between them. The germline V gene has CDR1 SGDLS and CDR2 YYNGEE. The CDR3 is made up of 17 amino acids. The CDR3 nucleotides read TGTGCCAGCAGCACTTCGGGGGGCGGGCCTTGGACCACTGAAGCTTTCTTT. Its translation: CASSTSGGGPWTTEAFF.

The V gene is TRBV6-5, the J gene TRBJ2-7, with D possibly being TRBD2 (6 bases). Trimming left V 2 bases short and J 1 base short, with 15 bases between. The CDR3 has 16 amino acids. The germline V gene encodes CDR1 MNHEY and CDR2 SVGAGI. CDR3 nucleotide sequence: TGTGCCAGCAGTTACGAGTGGGAGGTGGGTTCCTACGAGCAGTACTTC. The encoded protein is CASSYEWEVGSYEQYF.

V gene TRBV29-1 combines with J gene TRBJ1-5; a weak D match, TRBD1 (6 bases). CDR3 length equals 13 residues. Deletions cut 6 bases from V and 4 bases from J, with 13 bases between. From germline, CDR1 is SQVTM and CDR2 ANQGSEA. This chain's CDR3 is CSVGEQGNQPQHF. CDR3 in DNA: TGCAGCGTGGGCGAGCAGGGGAATCAGCCCCAGCATTTT.

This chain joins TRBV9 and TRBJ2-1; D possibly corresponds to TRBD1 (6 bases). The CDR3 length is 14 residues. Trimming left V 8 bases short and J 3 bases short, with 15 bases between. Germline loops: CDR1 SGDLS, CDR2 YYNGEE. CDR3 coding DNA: TGTGCCAGTACCACCGGGACAAACTACAATGAGCAGTTCTTC. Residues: CASTTGTNYNEQFF.

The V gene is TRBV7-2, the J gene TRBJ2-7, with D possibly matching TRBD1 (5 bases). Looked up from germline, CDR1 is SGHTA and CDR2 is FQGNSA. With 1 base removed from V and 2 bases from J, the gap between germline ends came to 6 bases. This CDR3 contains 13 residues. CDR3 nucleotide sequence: TGTGCCAGCAGCTTAGGACAGCCCTACGAGCAGTACTTC. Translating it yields CASSLGQPYEQYF.

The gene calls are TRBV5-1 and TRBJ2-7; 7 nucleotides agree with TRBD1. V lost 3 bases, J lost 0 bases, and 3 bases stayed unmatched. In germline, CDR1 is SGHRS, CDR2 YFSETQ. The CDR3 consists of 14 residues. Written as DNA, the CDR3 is TGCGCCAGCAGCTCCGACAGGGCCTCCTACGAGCAGTACTTC. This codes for CASSSDRASYEQYF.

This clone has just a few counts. The CDR3 loop is CATSLPSDRQETQYF. The CDR3 bases are TGTGCCACCAGTCTCCCCTCAGACAGGCAAGAGACCCAGTACTTC. V is TRBV15 and J is TRBJ2-5; TRBD1 is a possible D gene (6 bases). V lost 6 bases, J lost 2 bases, and 16 bases lay in between. Germline-derived CDR1 and CDR2 are LNHNV and YYDKDF (reference sequence). This CDR3 is built from 15 residues. Full variable domain (rest looked up from reference TRBV15 and TRBJ2-5): DAMVIQNPRYQVTQFGKPVTLSCSQTLNHNVMYWYQQKSSQAPKLLFHYYDKDFNNEADTPDNFQSRRPNTSFCFLDIRSPGLGDTAMYLCATSLPSDRQETQYFGPGTRLLVL.

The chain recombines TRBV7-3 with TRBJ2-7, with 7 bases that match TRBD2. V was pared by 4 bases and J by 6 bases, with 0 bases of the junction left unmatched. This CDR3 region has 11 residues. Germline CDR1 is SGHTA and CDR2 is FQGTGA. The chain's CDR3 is CASSSGGEQYF. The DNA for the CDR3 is TGTGCCAGCAGCTCGGGGGGCGAGCAGTACTTC.

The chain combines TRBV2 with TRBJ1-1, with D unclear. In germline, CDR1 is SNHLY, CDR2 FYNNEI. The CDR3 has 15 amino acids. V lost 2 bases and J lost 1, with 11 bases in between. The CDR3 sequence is CASSERRTENTEAFF. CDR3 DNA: TGTGCCAGCAGTGAACGGAGGACCGAGAACACTGAAGCTTTCTTT. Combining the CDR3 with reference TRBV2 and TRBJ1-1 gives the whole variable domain EPEVTQTPSHQVTQMGQEVILRCVPISNHLYFYWYRQILGQKVEFLVSFYNNEISEKSEIFDDQFSVERPDGSNFTLKIRSTKLEDSAMYFCASSERRTENTEAFFGQGTRLTVV.

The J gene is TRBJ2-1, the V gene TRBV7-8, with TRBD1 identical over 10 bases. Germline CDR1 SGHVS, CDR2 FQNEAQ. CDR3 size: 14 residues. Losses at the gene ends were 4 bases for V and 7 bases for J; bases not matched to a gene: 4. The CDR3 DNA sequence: TGTGCCAGCAGCTGGGACAGGGGAGGGAATGAGCAGTTCTTC. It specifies CASSWDRGGNEQFF. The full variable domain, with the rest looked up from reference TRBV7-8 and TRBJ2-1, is GAGVSQSPRYKVAKRGQDVALRCDPISGHVSLFWYQQALGQGPEFLTYFQNEAQLDKSGLPSDRFFAERPEGSVSTLKIQRTQQEDSAVYLCASSWDRGGNEQFFGPGTRLTVL.

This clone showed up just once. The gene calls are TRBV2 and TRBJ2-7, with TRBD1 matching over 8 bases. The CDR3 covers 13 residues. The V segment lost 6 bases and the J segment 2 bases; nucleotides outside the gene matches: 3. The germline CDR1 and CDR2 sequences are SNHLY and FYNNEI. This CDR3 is CASRTGATYEQYF. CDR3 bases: TGTGCCAGCAGGACAGGGGCGACCTACGAGCAGTACTTC. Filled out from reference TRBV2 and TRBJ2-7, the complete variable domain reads EPEVTQTPSHQVTQMGQEVILRCVPISNHLYFYWYRQILGQKVEFLVSFYNNEISEKSEIFDDQFSVERPDGSNFTLKIRSTKLEDSAMYFCASRTGATYEQYFGPGTRLTVT.

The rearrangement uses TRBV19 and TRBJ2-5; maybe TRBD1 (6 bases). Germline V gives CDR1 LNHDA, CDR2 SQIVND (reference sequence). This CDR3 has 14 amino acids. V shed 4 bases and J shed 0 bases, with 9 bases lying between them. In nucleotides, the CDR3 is TGTGCCAGTAGTAGAACAGGGAACCAAGAGACCCAGTACTTC. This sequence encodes CASSRTGNQETQYF.

The CDR3 here is CASRQTGTRGNEQFF. In DNA, the CDR3 is TGTGCCAGCAGGCAGACAGGGACGAGGGGGAATGAGCAGTTCTTC. The chain uses TRBV7-3 and TRBJ2-1, with 7 bases matching TRBD1. The V gene's germline CDR1 is SGHTA and CDR2 FQGTGA. This CDR3 spans 15 amino acids. Trimming removed 6 bases from V and 7 bases from J; junction bases left unmatched: 12.

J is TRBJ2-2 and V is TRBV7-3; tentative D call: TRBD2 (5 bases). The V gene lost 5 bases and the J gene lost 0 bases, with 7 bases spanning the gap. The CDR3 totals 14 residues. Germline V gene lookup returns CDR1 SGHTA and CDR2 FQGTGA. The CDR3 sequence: CASSADSNTGELFF. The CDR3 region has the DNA TGTGCCAGCAGCGCGGACTCGAACACCGGGGAGCTGTTTTTT.

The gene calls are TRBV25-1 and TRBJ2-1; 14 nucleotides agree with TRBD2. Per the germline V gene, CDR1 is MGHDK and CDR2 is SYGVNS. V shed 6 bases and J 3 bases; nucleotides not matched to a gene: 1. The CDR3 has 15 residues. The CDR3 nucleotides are TGTGCCAGCAGGGGGACTAGCGGGAGCTACAATGAGCAGTTCTTC. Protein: CASRGTSGSYNEQFF.

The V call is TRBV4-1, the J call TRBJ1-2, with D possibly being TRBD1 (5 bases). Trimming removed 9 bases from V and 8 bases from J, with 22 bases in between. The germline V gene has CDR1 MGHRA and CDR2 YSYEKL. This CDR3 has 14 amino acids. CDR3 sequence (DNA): TGCGCCAGTAGTTTAGGGACTGAAGAGCGGGGCTACACCTTC. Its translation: CASSLGTEERGYTF.

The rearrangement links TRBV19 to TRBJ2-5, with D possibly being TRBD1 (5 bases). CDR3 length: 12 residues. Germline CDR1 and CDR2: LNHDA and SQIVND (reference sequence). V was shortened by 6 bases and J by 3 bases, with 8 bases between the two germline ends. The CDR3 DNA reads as TGTGCCAGTAGCCAGACAGAAGAGACCCAGTACTTC. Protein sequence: CASSQTEETQYF.

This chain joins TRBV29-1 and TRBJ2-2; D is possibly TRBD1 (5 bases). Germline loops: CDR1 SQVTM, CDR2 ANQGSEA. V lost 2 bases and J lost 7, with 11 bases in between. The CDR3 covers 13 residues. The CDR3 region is CSVENQGRGELFF. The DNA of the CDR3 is TGCAGCGTTGAAAATCAGGGTCGCGGGGAGCTGTTTTTT.

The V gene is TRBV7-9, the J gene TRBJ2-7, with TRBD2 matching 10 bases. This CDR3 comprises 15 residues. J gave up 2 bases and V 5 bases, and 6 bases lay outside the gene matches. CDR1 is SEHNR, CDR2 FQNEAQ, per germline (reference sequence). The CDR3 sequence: CASSNLAGAPYEQYF. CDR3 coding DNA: TGTGCCAGCAGCAATCTAGCGGGAGCCCCCTACGAGCAGTACTTC. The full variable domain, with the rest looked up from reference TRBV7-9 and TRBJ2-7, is DTGVSQNPRHKITKRGQNVTFRCDPISEHNRLYWYRQTLGQGPEFLTYFQNEAQLEKSRLLSDRFSAERPKGSFSTLEIQRTEQGDSAMYLCASSNLAGAPYEQYFGPGTRLTVT.

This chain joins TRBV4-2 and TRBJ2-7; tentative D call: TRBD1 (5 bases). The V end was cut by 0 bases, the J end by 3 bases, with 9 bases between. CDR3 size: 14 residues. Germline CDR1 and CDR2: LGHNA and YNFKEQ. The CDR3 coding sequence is TGTGCCAGCAGCCAAGATGGGGCCTTCTACGAGCAGTACTTC. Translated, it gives CASSQDGAFYEQYF.

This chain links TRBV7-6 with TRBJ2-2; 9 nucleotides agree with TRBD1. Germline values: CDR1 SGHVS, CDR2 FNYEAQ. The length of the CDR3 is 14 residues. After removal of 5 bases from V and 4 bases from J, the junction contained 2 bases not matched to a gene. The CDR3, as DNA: TGTGCCAGCAGCCGACAGGGGGGCACCGGGGAGCTGTTTTTT. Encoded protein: CASSRQGGTGELFF.

CDR3 nucleotide sequence: TGTGCCATCAGTCGTAGGAGGGAGTACGATAGCTCCTACAATGAGCAGTTCTTC. It is translated as CAISRRREYDSSYNEQFF. The chain employs TRBV10-3 and TRBJ2-1, with D possibly matching TRBD2 (6 bases). This CDR3 comprises 18 residues. V was cut by 5 bases and J by 0 bases, with 20 bases left in between. CDR1 and CDR2 (germline): ENHRY, SYGVKD.

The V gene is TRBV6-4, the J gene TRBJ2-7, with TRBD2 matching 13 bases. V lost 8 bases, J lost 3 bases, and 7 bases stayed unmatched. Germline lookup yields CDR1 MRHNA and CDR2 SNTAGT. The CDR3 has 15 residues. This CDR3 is CASFGLAGALYEQYF. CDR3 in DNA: TGTGCCAGCTTCGGACTAGCGGGGGCCCTCTACGAGCAGTACTTC.

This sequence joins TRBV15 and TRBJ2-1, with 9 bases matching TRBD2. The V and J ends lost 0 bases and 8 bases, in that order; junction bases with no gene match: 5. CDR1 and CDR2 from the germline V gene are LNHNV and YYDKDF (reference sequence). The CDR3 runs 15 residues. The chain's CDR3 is CATSRDRGGAHEQFF. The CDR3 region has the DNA TGTGCCACCAGCAGAGACCGCGGGGGGGCCCATGAGCAGTTCTTC.

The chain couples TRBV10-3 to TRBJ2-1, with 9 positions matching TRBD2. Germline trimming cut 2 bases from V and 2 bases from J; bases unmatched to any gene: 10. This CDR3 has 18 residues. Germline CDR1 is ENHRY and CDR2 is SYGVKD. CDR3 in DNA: TGTGCCATCAGTGAGGAGGGTAGCGGGGGAGGCCCCTACAATGAGCAGTTCTTC. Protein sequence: CAISEEGSGGGPYNEQFF.

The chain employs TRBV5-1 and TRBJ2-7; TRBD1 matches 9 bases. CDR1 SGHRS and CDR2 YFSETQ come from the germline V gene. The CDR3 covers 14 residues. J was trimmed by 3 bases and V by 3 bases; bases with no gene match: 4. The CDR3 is CASSSRDRDYEQYF. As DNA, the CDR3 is TGCGCCAGCAGCTCAAGGGACAGGGACTACGAGCAGTACTTC.